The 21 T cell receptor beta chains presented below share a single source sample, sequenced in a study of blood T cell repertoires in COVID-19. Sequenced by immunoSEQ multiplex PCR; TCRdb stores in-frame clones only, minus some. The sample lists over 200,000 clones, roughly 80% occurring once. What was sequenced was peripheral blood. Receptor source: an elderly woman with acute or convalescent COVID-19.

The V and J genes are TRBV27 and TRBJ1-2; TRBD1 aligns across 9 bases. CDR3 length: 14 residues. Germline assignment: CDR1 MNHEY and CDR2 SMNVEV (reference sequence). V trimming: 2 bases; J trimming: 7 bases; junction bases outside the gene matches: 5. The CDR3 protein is CASSLRGTGSGYTF. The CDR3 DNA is TGTGCCAGCAGTTTAAGGGGGACAGGGAGTGGCTACACCTTC.

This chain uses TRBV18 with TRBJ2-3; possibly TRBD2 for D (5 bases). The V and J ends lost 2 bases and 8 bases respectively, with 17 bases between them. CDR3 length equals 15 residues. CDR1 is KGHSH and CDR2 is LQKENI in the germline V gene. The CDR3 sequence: CASSPATPGVSTQYF. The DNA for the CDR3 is TGTGCCAGCTCACCAGCGACACCCGGGGTTTCTACGCAGTATTTT.

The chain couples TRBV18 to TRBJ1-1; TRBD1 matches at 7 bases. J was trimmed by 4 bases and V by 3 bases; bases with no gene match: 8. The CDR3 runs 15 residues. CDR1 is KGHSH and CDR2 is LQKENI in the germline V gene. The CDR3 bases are TGTGCCAGCTCACCCGCGAGGCAGGGGGTCACTGAAGCTTTCTTT. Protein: CASSPARQGVTEAFF.

CDR3 in DNA: TGTGCCAGCAGCTTAGCCGGGGGAGAAGTTTACGAGCAGTACTTC. Residues: CASSLAGGEVYEQYF. This chain links TRBV11-2 with TRBJ2-7, with D perhaps matching TRBD2 (6 bases). CDR1 and CDR2 from the germline V gene are SGHAT and FQNNGV. The CDR3 extends over 15 amino acids. The V end was cut by 1 base, the J end by 4 bases, with 14 bases between. Full variable domain (rest looked up from reference TRBV11-2 and TRBJ2-7): EAGVAQSPRYKIIEKRQSVAFWCNPISGHATLYWYQQILGQGPKLLIQFQNNGVVDDSQLPKDRFSAERLKGVDSTLKIQPAKLEDSAVYLCASSLAGGEVYEQYFGPGTRLTVT.

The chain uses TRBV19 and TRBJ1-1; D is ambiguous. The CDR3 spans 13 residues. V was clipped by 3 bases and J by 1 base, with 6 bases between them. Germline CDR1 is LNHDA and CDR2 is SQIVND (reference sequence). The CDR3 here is CASSMRGNTEAFF. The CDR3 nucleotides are TGTGCCAGTAGTATGCGGGGGAACACTGAAGCTTTCTTT.

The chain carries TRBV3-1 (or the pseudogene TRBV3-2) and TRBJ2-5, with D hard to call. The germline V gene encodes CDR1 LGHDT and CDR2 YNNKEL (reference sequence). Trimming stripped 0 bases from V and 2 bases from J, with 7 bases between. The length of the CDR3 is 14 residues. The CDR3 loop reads CASSQEAVQETQYF. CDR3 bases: TGTGCCAGCAGCCAAGAGGCTGTTCAAGAGACCCAGTACTTC.

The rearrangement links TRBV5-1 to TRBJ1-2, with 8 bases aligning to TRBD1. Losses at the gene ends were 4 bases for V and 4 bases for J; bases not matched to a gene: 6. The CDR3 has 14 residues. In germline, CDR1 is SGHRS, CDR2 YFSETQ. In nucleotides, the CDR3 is TGCGCCAGCAGCCCCTTTGACAGGGGCTATGGCTACACCTTC. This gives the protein CASSPFDRGYGYTF.

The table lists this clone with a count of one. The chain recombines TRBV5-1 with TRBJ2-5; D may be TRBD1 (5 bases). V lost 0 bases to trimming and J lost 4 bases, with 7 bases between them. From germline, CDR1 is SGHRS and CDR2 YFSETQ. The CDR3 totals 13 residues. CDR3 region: CASSLETVETQYF. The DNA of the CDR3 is TGCGCCAGCAGCTTGGAGACAGTAGAGACCCAGTACTTC.

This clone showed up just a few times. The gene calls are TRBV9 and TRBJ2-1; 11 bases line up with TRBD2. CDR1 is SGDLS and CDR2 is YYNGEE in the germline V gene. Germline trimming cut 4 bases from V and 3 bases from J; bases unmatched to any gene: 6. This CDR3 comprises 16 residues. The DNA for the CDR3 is TGTGCCAGCAGCTCCGCCGGGACTAGCGGCTACAATGAGCAGTTCTTC. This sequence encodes CASSSAGTSGYNEQFF. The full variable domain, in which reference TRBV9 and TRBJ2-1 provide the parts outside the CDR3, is DSGVTQTPKHLITATGQRVTLRCSPRSGDLSVYWYQQSLDQGLQFLIQYYNGEERAKGNILERFSAQQFPDLHSELNLSSLELGDSALYFCASSSAGTSGYNEQFFGPGTRLTVL.

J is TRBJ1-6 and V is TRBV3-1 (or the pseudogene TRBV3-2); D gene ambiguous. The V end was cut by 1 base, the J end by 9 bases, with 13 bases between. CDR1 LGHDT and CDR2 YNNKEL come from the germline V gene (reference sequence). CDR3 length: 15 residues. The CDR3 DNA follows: TGTGCCAGCAGCCAAGTCGGACGACGGGGTTCACCCCTCCACTTT. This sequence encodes CASSQVGRRGSPLHF.

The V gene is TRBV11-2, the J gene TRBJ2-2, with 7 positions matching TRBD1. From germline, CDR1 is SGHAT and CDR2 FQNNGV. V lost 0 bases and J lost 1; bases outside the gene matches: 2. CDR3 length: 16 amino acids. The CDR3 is CASSLDAGGNTGELFF. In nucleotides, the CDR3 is TGTGCCAGCAGCTTAGATGCAGGGGGGAACACCGGGGAGCTGTTTTTT.

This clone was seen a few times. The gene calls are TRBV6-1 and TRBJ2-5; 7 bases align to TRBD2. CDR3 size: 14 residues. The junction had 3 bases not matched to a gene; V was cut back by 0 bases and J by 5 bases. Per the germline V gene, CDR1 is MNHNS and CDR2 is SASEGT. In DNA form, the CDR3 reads TGTGCCAGCAGTGAAGCAATCGGGAGGGAGACCCAGTACTTC. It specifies CASSEAIGRETQYF.

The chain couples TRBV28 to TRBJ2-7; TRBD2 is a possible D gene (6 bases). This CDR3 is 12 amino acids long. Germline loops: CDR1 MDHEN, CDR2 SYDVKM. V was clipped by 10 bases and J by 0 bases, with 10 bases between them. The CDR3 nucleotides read TGTGCCACGGAGGGTTCCTCCTACGAGCAGTACTTC. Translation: CATEGSSYEQYF.

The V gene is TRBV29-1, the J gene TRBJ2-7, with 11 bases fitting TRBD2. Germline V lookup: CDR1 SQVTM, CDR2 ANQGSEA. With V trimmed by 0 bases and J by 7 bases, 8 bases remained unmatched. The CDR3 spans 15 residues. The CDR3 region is CSVEDLPSGRSEQYF. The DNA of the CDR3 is TGCAGCGTTGAAGATCTACCTAGCGGGAGGAGTGAGCAGTACTTC.

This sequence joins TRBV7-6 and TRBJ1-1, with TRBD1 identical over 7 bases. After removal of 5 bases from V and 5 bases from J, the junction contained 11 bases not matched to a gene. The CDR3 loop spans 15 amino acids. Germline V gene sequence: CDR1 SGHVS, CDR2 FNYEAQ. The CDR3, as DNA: TGTGCCAGCAGCCTACAGGGGATTGCGGGAACTGAAGCTTTCTTT. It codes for CASSLQGIAGTEAFF.

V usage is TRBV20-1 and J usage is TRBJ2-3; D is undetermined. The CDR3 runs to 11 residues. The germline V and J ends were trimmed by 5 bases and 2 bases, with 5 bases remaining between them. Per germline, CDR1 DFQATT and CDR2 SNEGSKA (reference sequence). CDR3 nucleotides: TGCAGTGCTTACACCACAGATACGCAGTATTTT. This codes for CSAYTTDTQYF.

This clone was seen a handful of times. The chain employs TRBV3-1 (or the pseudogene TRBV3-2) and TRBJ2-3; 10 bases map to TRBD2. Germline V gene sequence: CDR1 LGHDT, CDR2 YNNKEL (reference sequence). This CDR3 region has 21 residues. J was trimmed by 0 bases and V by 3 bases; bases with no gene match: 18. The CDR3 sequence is CASSQSGRASGRVVSTDTQYF. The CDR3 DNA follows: TGTGCCAGCAGCCAGTCCGGGCGGGCTAGCGGGAGAGTAGTTAGCACAGATACGCAGTATTTT.

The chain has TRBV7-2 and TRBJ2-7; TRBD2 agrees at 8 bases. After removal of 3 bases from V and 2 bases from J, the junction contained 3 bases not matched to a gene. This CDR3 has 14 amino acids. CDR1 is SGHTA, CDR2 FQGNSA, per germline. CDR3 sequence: CASSFSGSAYEQYF. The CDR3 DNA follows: TGTGCCAGCAGCTTCAGCGGGAGCGCCTACGAGCAGTACTTC.

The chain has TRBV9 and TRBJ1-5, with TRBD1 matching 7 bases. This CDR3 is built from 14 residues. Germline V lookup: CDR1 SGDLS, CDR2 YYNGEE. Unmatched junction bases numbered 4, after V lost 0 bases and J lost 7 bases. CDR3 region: CASSVGGGRQPQHF. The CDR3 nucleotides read TGTGCCAGCAGCGTAGGAGGGGGCCGGCAGCCCCAGCATTTT.

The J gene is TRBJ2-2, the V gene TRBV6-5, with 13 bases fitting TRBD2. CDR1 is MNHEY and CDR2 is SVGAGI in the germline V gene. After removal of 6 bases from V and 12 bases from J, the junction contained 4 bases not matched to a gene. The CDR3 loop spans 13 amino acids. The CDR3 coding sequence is TGTGCCAGCAGACAGGGACTAGCGGGACAGCTGTTTTTT. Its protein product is CASRQGLAGQLFF.

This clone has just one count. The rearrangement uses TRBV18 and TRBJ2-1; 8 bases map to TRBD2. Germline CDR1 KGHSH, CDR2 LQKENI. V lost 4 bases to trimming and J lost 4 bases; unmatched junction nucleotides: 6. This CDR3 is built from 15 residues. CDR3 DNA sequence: TGTGCCAGCTCACGGACTAGCAGGACTTACAATGAGCAGTTCTTC. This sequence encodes CASSRTSRTYNEQFF.